This T cell receptor (beta chain) was sequenced for a study of T cells in localized non-small cell lung cancer. Remarks on this clone: The target antigen is unknown.

Points from the study as a whole: Uninvolved adjacent lung had more T cell clonality than any other tissue, topping tumor. As only one tumor region underwent sequencing, heterogeneity remains possible. Patients showing higher blood T cell density tended to see longer overall survival. Across samples, adjacent lung featured a median roughly 50 of the top 100 tumor clones.

TCRdb's copy holds only in-frame clones and misses some; the assay was immunoSEQ multiplex PCR. The sample consists of over 55,000 clones, almost 90% of them appearing once. Germline V gives CDR1 LNHNV, CDR2 YYDKDF (reference sequence). J was trimmed by 3 bases and V by 0 bases; bases with no gene match: 1. This CDR3 region has 14 residues. Sequences were derived from peripheral blood, sampled before any cancer treatment. V gene TRBV15 combines with J gene TRBJ1-2; 7 nucleotides match TRBD1. The sequence came from a woman aged 35 to 75 with stage I lung adenocarcinoma. The CDR3 DNA reads as TGTGCCACCAGCAGAGATCAGGGGGACTATGGCTACACCTTC. As protein: CATSRDQGDYGYTF.